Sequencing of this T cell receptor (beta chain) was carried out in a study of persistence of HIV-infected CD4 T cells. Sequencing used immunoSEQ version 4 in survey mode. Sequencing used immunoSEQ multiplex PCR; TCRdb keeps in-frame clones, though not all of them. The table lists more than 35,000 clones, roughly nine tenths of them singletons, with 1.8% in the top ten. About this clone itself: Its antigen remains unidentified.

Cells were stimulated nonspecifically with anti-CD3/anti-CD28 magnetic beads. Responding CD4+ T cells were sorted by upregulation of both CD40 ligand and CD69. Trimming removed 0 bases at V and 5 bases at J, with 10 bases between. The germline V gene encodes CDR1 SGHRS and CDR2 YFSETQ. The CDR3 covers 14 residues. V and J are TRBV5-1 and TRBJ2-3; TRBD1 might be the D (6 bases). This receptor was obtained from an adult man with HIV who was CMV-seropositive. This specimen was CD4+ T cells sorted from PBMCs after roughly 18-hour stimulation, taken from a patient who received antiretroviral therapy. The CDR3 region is CASSLDRVIDTQYF. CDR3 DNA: TGCGCCAGCAGCTTGGACAGGGTGATAGATACGCAGTATTTT. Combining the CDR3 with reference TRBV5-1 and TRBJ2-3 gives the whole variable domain KAGVTQTPRYLIKTRGQQVTLSCSPISGHRSVSWYQQTPGQGLQFLFEYFSETQRNKGNFPGRFSGRQFSNSRSEMNVSTLELGDSALYLCASSLDRVIDTQYFGPGTRLTVL.